This TCR beta chain was retrieved from a study of Ad26.COV2.S vaccination and SARS-CoV-2 variants. Study in general: Intramuscular Ad26.COV2.S at 5x10^10 or 1x10^11 viral particles.

Regarding treatment: around 19 received Ad26.COV2.S at low or high dose, single or two shots; a few received placebo; per-sample allocation not given. Day 63 after the first injection of vaccine or placebo was the sampling time. V gave up 1 base and J gave up 10 bases, with 11 bases separating them. This CDR3 has 13 residues. The V gene's germline CDR1 is SGHTA and CDR2 FQGNSA. Repertoires were generated with immunoSEQ multiplex PCR, while TCRdb's copy carries only in-frame clones and drops some. The data contain 400,000 to 450,000 clones, approximately 90% of them singletons. Overall study findings and caveats: Reportedly, spike-specific CD8+ and CD4+ T cell responses achieved substantial breadth once vaccination had taken place. Vaccinees displayed broader spike-specific TCR repertoires than placebo recipients. Measurement of non-spike TCR breadth gave similar results in vaccine and placebo recipients.

Concerning this clone itself: What it binds is not known.

J is TRBJ2-1 and V is TRBV7-2, with D hard to call. Here the sequenced sample was peripheral blood, taken in a trial of Ad26.COV2.S vaccine versus placebo. The clonotype comes from a person aged 18-65 years who received the Ad26.COV2.S COVID-19 vaccine or a placebo. The CDR3 region is CASSLDNIGEQFF. CDR3 coding DNA: TGTGCCAGCAGCTTAGATAATATAGGGGAGCAGTTCTTC.